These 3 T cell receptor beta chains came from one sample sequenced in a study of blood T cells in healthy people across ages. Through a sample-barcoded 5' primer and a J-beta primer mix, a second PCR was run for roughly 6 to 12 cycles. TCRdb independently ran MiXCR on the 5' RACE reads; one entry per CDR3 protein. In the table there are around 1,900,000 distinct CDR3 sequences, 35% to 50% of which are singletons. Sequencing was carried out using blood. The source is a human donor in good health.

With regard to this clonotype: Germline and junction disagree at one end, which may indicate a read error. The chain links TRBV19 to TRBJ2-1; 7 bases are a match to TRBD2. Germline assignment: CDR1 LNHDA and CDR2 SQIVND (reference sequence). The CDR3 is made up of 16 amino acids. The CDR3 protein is CASSILGAGINNERFF. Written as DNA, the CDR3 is TGTGCCAGTAGTATACTAGGAGCGGGGATAAACAATGAGCGGTTCTTC.

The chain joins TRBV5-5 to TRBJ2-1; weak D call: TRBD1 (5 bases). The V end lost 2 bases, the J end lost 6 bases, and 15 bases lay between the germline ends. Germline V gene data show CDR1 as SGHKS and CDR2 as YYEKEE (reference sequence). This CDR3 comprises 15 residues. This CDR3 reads CASSFPDTWGNEQFF. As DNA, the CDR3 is TGTGCCAGCAGCTTTCCGGACACGTGGGGCAATGAGCAGTTCTTC.

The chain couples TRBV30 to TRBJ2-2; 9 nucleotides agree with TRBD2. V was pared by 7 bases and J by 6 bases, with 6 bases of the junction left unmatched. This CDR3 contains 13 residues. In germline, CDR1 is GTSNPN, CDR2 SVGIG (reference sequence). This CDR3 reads CASTTSGSGELFF. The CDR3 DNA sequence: TGTGCCTCCACGACTAGCGGCTCCGGGGAGCTGTTTTTT.